This T cell receptor (beta chain) derives from a study of shared clonotypes between healthy human individuals. Overall study context: Three plates were used per donor for CD4 naive, three for CD4 memory, two for CD8 naive and one for CD8 memory.

The CDR3 is 14 residues long. Germline CDR1 and CDR2: SGHVS and FNYEAQ. The V gene lost 1 base and the J gene lost 1 base, with 7 bases spanning the gap. Some clones are missing from TCRdb's copy, which holds only in-frame ones; the method was immunoSEQ multiplex PCR. The sample includes around 1.5 million clones, 98% seen only once; the top ten take 0.45%. As for this clone: Other DNA sequences in this sample translate to the same CDR3.

Sequencing used naive CD4+ T cells sorted from blood. Subset described: CD45RA+ positively selected. The sequence was obtained from a man aged 25 to 45 in good health. The chain uses TRBV7-6 and TRBJ2-5; no reliable D call. The CDR3 reads CASSLGTGQETQYF. In nucleotides, the CDR3 is TGTGCCAGCAGCTTAGGAACGGGCCAAGAGACCCAGTACTTC.